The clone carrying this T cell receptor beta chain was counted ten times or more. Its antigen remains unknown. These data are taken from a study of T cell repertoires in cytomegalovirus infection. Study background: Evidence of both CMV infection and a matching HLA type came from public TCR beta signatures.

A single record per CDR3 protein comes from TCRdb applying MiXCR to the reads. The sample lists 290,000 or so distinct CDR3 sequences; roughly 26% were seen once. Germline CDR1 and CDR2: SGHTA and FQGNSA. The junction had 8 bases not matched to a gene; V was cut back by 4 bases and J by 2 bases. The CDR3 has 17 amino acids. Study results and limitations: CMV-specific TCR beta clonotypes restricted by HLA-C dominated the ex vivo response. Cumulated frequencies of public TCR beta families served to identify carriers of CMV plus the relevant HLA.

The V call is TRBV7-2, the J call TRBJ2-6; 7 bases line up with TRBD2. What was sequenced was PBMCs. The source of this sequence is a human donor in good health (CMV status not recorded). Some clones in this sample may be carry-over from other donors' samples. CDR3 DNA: TGTGCCAGCAGCTACCGTGGGGGGGGTGCTGGGGCCAACGTCCTGACTTTC. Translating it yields CASSYRGGGAGANVLTF. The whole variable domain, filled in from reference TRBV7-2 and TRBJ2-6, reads GAGVSQSPSNKVTEKGKDVELRCDPISGHTALYWYRQSLGQGLEFLIYFQGNSAPDKSGLPSDRFSAERTGGSVSTLTIQRTQQEDSAVYLCASSYRGGGAGANVLTFGAGSRLTVL.